This T cell receptor (beta chain) was identified in a study of OX40 agonist ivuxolimab in advanced cancers. In its sample, this clone was seen once. TCRdb's copy holds only in-frame clones and misses some; the assay was immunoSEQ multiplex PCR. Of roughly 83,000 clones listed, about four fifths are singletons. Material: CD4+ or CD8+ T cells sorted from blood, obtained in a trial of the OX40 agonist ivuxolimab. This TCR came from an adult with an advanced solid tumor such as melanoma, head and neck, liver or kidney cancer.

In DNA form, the CDR3 reads TGCGCCAGCAGCTCCCCCGCGGCAACTAACTATGGCTACACCTTC. Translating it yields CASSSPAATNYGYTF. The chain employs TRBV5-1 and TRBJ1-2; no definite D call. Germline V gene lookup returns CDR1 SGHRS and CDR2 YFSETQ. Trimming stripped 3 bases from V and 0 bases from J, with 12 bases between. This CDR3 has 15 amino acids.